The 18 T cell receptor beta chains below come from one sample, sequenced in a study of Ad26.COV2.S vaccination and SARS-CoV-2 variants. Regarding treatment: 19 received Ad26.COV2.S at low or high dose, single or two shots; 5 received placebo; per-sample allocation not given. Vaccine and placebo recipients were sampled on day 63 after the first injection. Sequenced by immunoSEQ multiplex PCR; TCRdb stores in-frame clones only, minus some. In the table there are fewer than 500,000 clones, 75% to 95% of which are singletons. Sequenced here: peripheral blood, sampled in a trial of Ad26.COV2.S vaccine versus placebo. These receptors all come from a person aged 18-65 years who received the Ad26.COV2.S COVID-19 vaccine or a placebo.

V is TRBV10-3 and J is TRBJ2-7; D may be TRBD1 (5 bases). Germline loops: CDR1 ENHRY, CDR2 SYGVKD. Trimming cost V 6 bases and J 3 bases, with 15 bases left between them. The CDR3 totals 14 residues. The CDR3 region is CAIRTGRGVYEQYF. CDR3 DNA sequence: TGTGCCATCAGAACAGGACGTGGTGTCTACGAGCAGTACTTC.

This chain connects TRBV6-1 to TRBJ2-2, with 9 bases matching TRBD1. From germline, CDR1 is MNHNS and CDR2 SASEGT. The junction had 25 bases not matched to a gene; V was cut back by 8 bases and J by 6 bases. This CDR3 region has 20 residues. The CDR3 coding sequence is TGTGCCAGCTGTGGGGGGACAGGGAAGCGACTAGGTAGAAGGGCCGGGGAGCTGTTTTTT. Its protein is CASCGGTGKRLGRRAGELFF.

This chain links TRBV9 with TRBJ1-2, with 9 bases aligning to TRBD1. Germline assignment: CDR1 SGDLS and CDR2 YYNGEE. With V trimmed by 2 bases and J by 6 bases, 2 bases remained unmatched. The CDR3 length is 13 residues. The CDR3 coding sequence is TGTGCCAGCAGCGTCCGGGACAGGGATGGCTACACCTTC. Translating gives CASSVRDRDGYTF.

The chain combines TRBV5-4 with TRBJ2-1; the match to TRBD2 covers 13 bases. Germline CDR1 SGHNT, CDR2 YYREEE (reference sequence). J lost 8 bases, V lost 4 bases, and 9 bases had no gene match. The CDR3 sequence is 16 residues long. The chain's CDR3 is CASSTELAGGLYEQFF. In DNA form, the CDR3 reads TGTGCCAGCAGCACAGAACTAGCGGGAGGGCTCTATGAGCAGTTCTTC.

The V call is TRBV11-2, the J call TRBJ2-4; D is unclear. The CDR3 is 13 amino acids. Trimming took off 0 bases at V and 4 bases at J, with 4 bases between the two ends. Germline V gene sequence: CDR1 SGHAT, CDR2 FQNNGV. CDR3 sequence (DNA): TGTGCCAGCAGCTTAGAGGGGAAAAACATTCAGTACTTC. This translates into CASSLEGKNIQYF.

V is TRBV25-1 and J is TRBJ1-5; TRBD1 is a possible D gene (6 bases). V lost 3 bases and J 4 bases, leaving 10 bases between the germline ends. The germline V gene has CDR1 MGHDK and CDR2 SYGVNS. This CDR3 comprises 14 residues. The CDR3: CASSESQGNQPQHF. Here the CDR3 DNA reads TGTGCCAGCAGTGAGTCACAGGGAAATCAGCCCCAGCATTTT.

The chain carries TRBV19 and TRBJ2-7; D is uncertain. This CDR3 spans 12 amino acids. Germline V gene data show CDR1 as LNHDA and CDR2 as SQIVND (reference sequence). Trimming removed 3 bases at V and 6 bases at J, with 9 bases between. CDR3 sequence: CASSIGATEQYF. In nucleotides, the CDR3 is TGTGCCAGTAGTATCGGAGCGACCGAGCAGTACTTC.

V gene TRBV2 combines with J gene TRBJ1-5; D is uncertain. The CDR3 is 15 residues long. Trimming left V 3 bases short and J 4 bases short, with 13 bases between. Germline assignment: CDR1 SNHLY and CDR2 FYNNEI. The DNA of the CDR3 is TGTGCCAGCAGTGATCGCGCAGCACAGAATCAGCCCCAGCATTTT. This translates into CASSDRAAQNQPQHF.

This chain joins TRBV7-8 and TRBJ2-7; 7 bases map to TRBD2. The ends lost 2 bases at V and 5 bases at J; junction bases unmatched: 9. The CDR3 has 15 residues. In germline, CDR1 is SGHVS, CDR2 FQNEAQ. CDR3 sequence reads: CASSLLAGGFHEQYF. The CDR3 nucleotides are TGTGCCAGCAGCTTATTAGCGGGTGGATTCCACGAGCAGTACTTC.

V gene TRBV6-5 combines with J gene TRBJ2-7; 9 positions agree with TRBD2. CDR3 size: 14 residues. V dropped 7 bases and J dropped 4; count of bases not matched to a gene: 8. CDR1 and CDR2 from the germline V gene are MNHEY and SVGAGI. The DNA of the CDR3 is TGTGCCAGCAATTTAGCGGGAGAAGGGTACGAGCAGTACTTC. Translation gives CASNLAGEGYEQYF.

The chain employs TRBV9 and TRBJ2-7, with a possible D match to TRBD2 (5 bases). CDR3 length: 15 amino acids. Germline loops: CDR1 SGDLS, CDR2 YYNGEE. Trimming took 4 bases from V and 2 from J, leaving 16 bases between them. In DNA, the CDR3 is TGTGCCAGCAGCCAATCGGATAGCGCCACCTACGAGCAGTACTTC. Translation gives CASSQSDSATYEQYF.

The chain uses TRBV28 and TRBJ2-4; no definite D call. The CDR3 length is 15 residues. The germline V gene encodes CDR1 MDHEN and CDR2 SYDVKM. With 3 bases removed from V and 3 bases from J, the gap between germline ends came to 12 bases. CDR3 DNA: TGTGCCAGCAGTTTCGATCCCTCGAGCAAAAACATTCAGTACTTC. It codes for CASSFDPSSKNIQYF.

The chain recombines TRBV5-1 with TRBJ1-2, with D perhaps matching TRBD1 (5 bases). The CDR3 covers 16 residues. V was cut by 4 bases and J by 2 bases, with 18 bases left in between. CDR1 and CDR2 from the germline V gene are SGHRS and YFSETQ. The CDR3: CASSPSGGGVNYGYTF. In DNA, the CDR3 is TGCGCCAGCAGCCCCTCCGGTGGGGGTGTCAACTATGGCTACACCTTC.

The CDR3 sequence is CASRDGTSGMDIQYF. The DNA for the CDR3 is TGTGCCAGCAGAGACGGGACTAGCGGGATGGACATTCAGTACTTC. The genes are TRBV28 and TRBJ2-4; 13 positions agree with TRBD2. The V segment lost 6 bases and the J segment 8 bases; nucleotides outside the gene matches: 7. This CDR3 is 15 amino acids long. Germline V gives CDR1 MDHEN, CDR2 SYDVKM.

This chain links TRBV19 with TRBJ2-1; the match to TRBD2 covers 10 bases. The germline V gene encodes CDR1 LNHDA and CDR2 SQIVND (reference sequence). V lost 1 base, J lost 10 bases, and 10 bases stayed unmatched. This CDR3 comprises 16 residues. The CDR3 DNA reads TGTGCCAGTAGTATAGGGGCTAGCGGGAGACGGGGCGAGCAGTTCTTC. Translating it yields CASSIGASGRRGEQFF.

V and J are TRBV5-1 and TRBJ1-4; D not resolved. The CDR3 totals 13 residues. The germline V and J ends were trimmed by 7 bases and 5 bases, with 12 bases remaining between them. CDR1 is SGHRS, CDR2 YFSETQ, per germline. The CDR3 loop reads CASRWMGNEKLFF. For the CDR3, the DNA is TGCGCCAGCCGTTGGATGGGGAATGAAAAACTGTTTTTT. Variable domain in full (rest from reference TRBV5-1 and TRBJ1-4): KAGVTQTPRYLIKTRGQQVTLSCSPISGHRSVSWYQQTPGQGLQFLFEYFSETQRNKGNFPGRFSGRQFSNSRSEMNVSTLELGDSALYLCASRWMGNEKLFFGSGTQLSVL.

V usage is TRBV7-9 and J usage is TRBJ2-3; D ambiguous. V lost 8 bases to trimming and J lost 0 bases, with 15 bases between them. Germline values: CDR1 SEHNR, CDR2 FQNEAQ (reference sequence). CDR3 size: 15 residues. The CDR3 DNA reads TGTGCCAGCGTGGATCCAGCAGAGAGCACAGATACGCAGTATTTT. It translates to CASVDPAESTDTQYF.

The gene calls are TRBV24-1 and TRBJ2-3; 10 bases map to TRBD2. CDR1 is KGHDR, CDR2 SFDVKD, per germline. J lost 4 bases, V lost 3 bases, and 6 bases had no gene match. The CDR3 sequence is 16 residues long. For the CDR3, the DNA is TGTGCCACCAGTGATCCTAGCGGGAGACGCTCAGATACGCAGTATTTT. Amino acids: CATSDPSGRRSDTQYF.